This entry is about one T cell receptor beta chain. V dropped 3 bases and J dropped 8 bases, with 13 bases sitting between them. This CDR3 is built from 14 residues. The data stem from a study of T cells in Graves' hyperthyroidism and ophthalmopathy. Researchers took RNA transcripts and amplified the TCR beta CDR3 regions from them. First-round RT-PCR targeting the TCR CDR3 was performed with the HTBI primer set. TCRdb re-derived calls from the multiplex PCR reads in MiXCR, one entry per CDR3 protein. The sample carries hundreds of thousands of distinct CDR3 sequences, under 20% recorded once. This sequence joins TRBV12-3 or TRBV12-4 and TRBJ1-4; no clear D. The specimen was blood. This sequence was found in a woman between 50 and 59 years old with Graves' hyperthyroidism that later progressed to Graves' ophthalmopathy. This CDR3 is CASSFVGFGEKLFF. The CDR3 region has the DNA TGTGCCAGCAGTTTTGTCGGGTTCGGCGAAAAACTGTTTTTT.